The next 29 T cell receptor beta chains were all read from a single sample in a study of cytomegalovirus exposure and HLA in healthy donors. Use of 60 Vbeta and 13 Jbeta primers characterized the PCR. TCRdb keeps only in-frame clones here, not all; method: immunoSEQ multiplex PCR. In the table there are more than 60,000 clones, roughly 73% of which are singletons. Sequenced input: PBMCs. Receptors were obtained from a male donor in good health and CMV-seropositive.

The chain links TRBV2 to TRBJ2-5, with D possibly being TRBD2 (5 bases). The CDR3 sequence is 14 residues long. From germline, CDR1 is SNHLY and CDR2 FYNNEI. Trimming took 6 bases from V and 2 from J, leaving 13 bases between them. The CDR3 DNA follows: TGTGCCAGCAGGGTAGCGCTAGCTCAAGAGACCCAGTACTTC. Translated: CASRVALAQETQYF.

The rearrangement joins TRBV7-2 to TRBJ1-2; TRBD1 matches at 8 bases. Germline assignment: CDR1 SGHTA and CDR2 FQGNSA. This CDR3 has 14 amino acids. The trim removed 5 bases at V and 6 bases at J, leaving 8 bases unmatched. The CDR3 nucleotides are TGTGCCAGCAGCCCTCGGACAGGGAGTAATGGCTACACCTTC. Translated, it gives CASSPRTGSNGYTF.

DNA for the CDR3: TGTGCCAGCAGCCCCGGCGACAGCCTGAACACTGAAGCTTTCTTT. This gives the protein CASSPGDSLNTEAFF. This sequence joins TRBV11-1 and TRBJ1-1, with D maybe TRBD1 (5 bases). This CDR3 is 15 amino acids long. With 5 bases removed from V and 0 bases from J, the gap between germline ends came to 13 bases. CDR1 and CDR2 from the germline V gene are SGHAT and FQDESV (reference sequence).

The chain carries TRBV5-1 and TRBJ2-3; TRBD2 matches 7 bases. The CDR3 spans 16 residues. Germline values: CDR1 SGHRS, CDR2 YFSETQ. Trimming cost V 0 bases and J 5 bases; bases outside gene matches: 9. Here the CDR3 reads CASSLGLASGKDTQYF. The CDR3 DNA sequence: TGCGCCAGCAGCTTGGGACTAGCCTCGGGGAAAGATACGCAGTATTTT.

This chain uses TRBV6-1 with TRBJ2-7; a possible D gene is TRBD1 (6 bases). Germline values: CDR1 MNHNS, CDR2 SASEGT. Deletions cut 3 bases from V and 5 bases from J, with 14 bases between. This CDR3 has 14 residues. The DNA for the CDR3 is TGTGCCAGCAGTGAGCAGGGGAAATCCAACGAGCAGTACTTC. Its protein product is CASSEQGKSNEQYF.

The V call is TRBV7-8, the J call TRBJ1-5, with unresolved D. The CDR3 covers 16 residues. V lost 4 bases, J lost 2 bases, and 15 bases lay in between. CDR1 is SGHVS, CDR2 FQNEAQ, per germline. The CDR3 DNA reads TGTGCCAGCAGCTCCCCGGCGGGGTTGGGCAATCAGCCCCAGCATTTT. Residues: CASSSPAGLGNQPQHF. Full variable domain (missing parts from reference TRBV7-8 and TRBJ1-5): GAGVSQSPRYKVAKRGQDVALRCDPISGHVSLFWYQQALGQGPEFLTYFQNEAQLDKSGLPSDRFFAERPEGSVSTLKIQRTQQEDSAVYLCASSSPAGLGNQPQHFGDGTRLSIL.

The chain couples TRBV2 to TRBJ2-1, with TRBD2 matching over 8 bases. J gave up 4 bases and V 7 bases, and 9 bases lay outside the gene matches. CDR1 and CDR2 from the germline V gene are SNHLY and FYNNEI. The CDR3 is made up of 15 amino acids. This CDR3 is CASTSGGAMYNEQFF. In DNA, the CDR3 is TGTGCCAGCACCTCCGGGGGGGCCATGTACAATGAGCAGTTCTTC.

The rearrangement joins TRBV30 to TRBJ1-1, with D hard to call. The CDR3 runs 13 residues. CDR1 and CDR2 from the germline V gene are GTSNPN and SVGIG (reference sequence). Trimming shortened V by 3 bases and J by 1 base, and 9 bases separated the two germline ends. The CDR3 DNA reads TGTGCCTGGAGAAACCAGCGGAACACTGAAGCTTTCTTT. Encoded protein: CAWRNQRNTEAFF.

The CDR3 reads CASSLGELGDRQPQHF. The CDR3 region has the DNA TGTGCCAGCAGCTTAGGCGAGTTAGGGGACAGACAGCCCCAGCATTTT. This chain uses TRBV11-2 with TRBJ1-5; 7 nucleotides align to TRBD1. J was trimmed by 7 bases and V by 1 base; bases with no gene match: 10. Germline CDR1 and CDR2: SGHAT and FQNNGV. The CDR3 has 16 amino acids.

This chain connects TRBV5-6 to TRBJ1-1; the D gene is possibly TRBD1 (6 bases). The CDR3 totals 14 residues. Germline V gene lookup returns CDR1 SGHDT and CDR2 YYEEEE. Trimming shortened V by 2 bases and J by 4 bases, and 12 bases separated the two germline ends. This CDR3 is CASSLGGAGTEAFF. In nucleotides, the CDR3 is TGTGCCAGCAGCTTAGGGGGGGCCGGCACTGAAGCTTTCTTT.

CDR3 in DNA: TGTGCCAGCAATTCTCACCCCCGGGACAGTGGCTACACCTTC. This sequence encodes CASNSHPRDSGYTF. This sequence joins TRBV27 and TRBJ1-2; TRBD1 matches 7 bases. CDR1 and CDR2 from the germline V gene are MNHEY and SMNVEV (reference sequence). The CDR3 loop spans 14 amino acids. With V trimmed by 7 bases and J by 7 bases, 12 bases remained unmatched.

This clone appeared once. The chain combines TRBV4-1 with TRBJ1-6; 7 bases line up with TRBD1. The CDR3 loop spans 16 amino acids. J was trimmed by 10 bases and V by 1 base; bases with no gene match: 10. Germline CDR1 MGHRA, CDR2 YSYEKL. This CDR3 reads CASSQAQGRGESPLHF. The CDR3 nucleotides read TGCGCCAGCAGCCAAGCCCAGGGCAGGGGGGAGTCACCCCTCCACTTT.

This chain's CDR3 is CASSLGGLSGEQYF. The DNA of the CDR3 is TGTGCCAGCAGCTTAGGCGGACTCTCGGGTGAGCAGTACTTC. V usage is TRBV7-2 and J usage is TRBJ2-7, with D maybe TRBD2 (5 bases). The V end was cut by 1 base, the J end by 7 bases, with 14 bases between. The CDR3 contains 14 residues. Per germline, CDR1 SGHTA and CDR2 FQGNSA.

This rearrangement joins TRBV19 to TRBJ1-1; no clear D gene. The germline V and J ends were trimmed by 4 bases and 4 bases, with 10 bases remaining between them. The CDR3 is 13 amino acids. In germline, CDR1 is LNHDA, CDR2 SQIVND (reference sequence). CDR3 region: CASSKEGPTEAFF. The DNA of the CDR3 is TGTGCCAGTAGTAAGGAGGGTCCCACTGAAGCTTTCTTT.

DNA of the CDR3: TGTGCCAGCAGCTCCCGGACTGCTGTCAACAATCAGCCCCAGCATTTT. As protein: CASSSRTAVNNQPQHF. The V call is TRBV7-2, the J call TRBJ1-5; D gene unclear. Germline V gene data show CDR1 as SGHTA and CDR2 as FQGNSA. The CDR3 covers 16 residues. V was pared by 4 bases and J by 3 bases, with 16 bases between. The full variable domain, completed using reference TRBV7-2 and TRBJ1-5, is GAGVSQSPSNKVTEKGKDVELRCDPISGHTALYWYRQSLGQGLEFLIYFQGNSAPDKSGLPSDRFSAERTGGSVSTLTIQRTQQEDSAVYLCASSSRTAVNNQPQHFGDGTRLSIL.

The V gene is TRBV19, the J gene TRBJ2-7; the D is unclear. CDR1 LNHDA and CDR2 SQIVND come from the germline V gene (reference sequence). V was trimmed by 4 bases and J by 1 base, leaving 8 bases between them. This CDR3 region has 13 residues. This CDR3 reads CASSTSSSYEQYF. CDR3 in DNA: TGTGCCAGTAGTACGTCCAGTTCCTACGAGCAGTACTTC.

The CDR3 sequence: CASSLGQVEDTIYF. The CDR3 DNA sequence: TGCGCCAGCAGCTTGGGACAGGTTGAGGACACCATATATTTT. V usage is TRBV5-1 and J usage is TRBJ1-3, with a weak D call TRBD1 (6 bases). There are 14 residues in the CDR3. The V and J ends lost 0 bases and 8 bases respectively, with 12 bases between them. Germline V lookup: CDR1 SGHRS, CDR2 YFSETQ.

The chain uses TRBV6-9 and TRBJ1-5, with TRBD1 matching over 7 bases. The trim removed 0 bases at V and 5 bases at J, leaving 7 bases unmatched. The CDR3 consists of 16 residues. Germline CDR1 MNHGY, CDR2 SVAAGI. CDR3 bases: TGTGCCAGCAGTTATTCCCATCTCGACAGGGATCAGCCCCAGCATTTT. Translating gives CASSYSHLDRDQPQHF.

The chain couples TRBV19 to TRBJ1-1; a possible D gene is TRBD1 (6 bases). The germline gives CDR1 LNHDA, CDR2 SQIVND (reference sequence). The CDR3 covers 14 residues. The ends were cut back, 6 bases at V and 3 bases at J, with 14 bases in the middle. The CDR3 nucleotides are TGTGCCAGTAGGGGACAAAGCCAATACACTGAAGCTTTCTTT. Translation: CASRGQSQYTEAFF.

A few counts support this clone. CDR3 loop: CAWSRQGVTGELFF. In DNA, the CDR3 is TGTGCCTGGAGTCGACAGGGGGTCACCGGGGAGCTGTTTTTT. This chain joins TRBV30 and TRBJ2-2; 9 nucleotides align to TRBD1. The CDR3 is 14 residues long. V lost 2 bases to trimming and J lost 4 bases; unmatched junction nucleotides: 2. Germline-derived CDR1 and CDR2 are GTSNPN and SVGIG (reference sequence). The full variable domain, in which reference TRBV30 and TRBJ2-2 provide the parts outside the CDR3, is SQTIHQWPATLVQPVGSPLSLECTVEGTSNPNLYWYRQAAGRGLQLLFYSVGIGQISSEVPQNLSASRPQDRQFILSSKKLLLSDSGFYLCAWSRQGVTGELFFGEGSRLTVL.

The CDR3 region is CASSQESSGGVYNEQFF. CDR3 sequence (DNA): TGTGCCAGCAGCCAAGAGTCTAGCGGGGGGGTTTACAATGAGCAGTTCTTC. The V gene is TRBV4-2, the J gene TRBJ2-1; 12 bases match TRBD2. V was clipped by 0 bases and J by 4 bases; unmatched bases: 4. Germline-derived CDR1 and CDR2 are LGHNA and YNFKEQ. The CDR3 runs to 17 residues.

In its sample, this clone was seen once. The rearrangement uses TRBV28 and TRBJ1-1, with 7 bases that match TRBD1. The CDR3 runs 16 residues. Germline V gives CDR1 MDHEN, CDR2 SYDVKM. The trim removed 2 bases at V and 0 bases at J, leaving 6 bases unmatched. CDR3 amino acids: CASSLKSGGLNTEAFF. CDR3 DNA sequence: TGTGCCAGCAGTTTAAAGTCAGGGGGTTTGAACACTGAAGCTTTCTTT.

This clone has just a few counts. The chain joins TRBV7-2 to TRBJ1-6; no clear D. V was clipped by 2 bases and J by 6 bases, with 8 bases between them. This CDR3 has 14 amino acids. Germline V CDR1 and CDR2: SGHTA, FQGNSA. CDR3 sequence reads: CASSLLGTNSPLHF. In nucleotides, the CDR3 is TGTGCCAGCAGCTTACTAGGTACTAATTCACCCCTCCACTTT.

V and J are TRBV27 and TRBJ2-1, with 11 bases lining up with TRBD2. V trimming: 0 bases; J trimming: 9 bases; junction bases outside the gene matches: 4. The CDR3 is 15 amino acids. Germline-derived CDR1 and CDR2 are MNHEY and SMNVEV (reference sequence). The chain's CDR3 is CASSLSSGGALEQFF. The CDR3 bases are TGTGCCAGCAGTTTATCTAGCGGGGGGGCCCTTGAGCAGTTCTTC.

V and J are TRBV11-2 and TRBJ2-7; D possibly corresponds to TRBD1 (5 bases). Germline assignment: CDR1 SGHAT and CDR2 FQNNGV. Trimming cost V 3 bases and J 4 bases, with 16 bases left between them. The CDR3 spans 15 residues. CDR3 DNA sequence: TGTGCCAGCAGCTTGGATCCCAGGGAAGGGTACGAGCAGTACTTC. This sequence encodes CASSLDPREGYEQYF.

This chain links TRBV28 with TRBJ1-4; possibly TRBD1 for D (5 bases). The length of the CDR3 is 15 residues. Looked up from germline, CDR1 is MDHEN and CDR2 is SYDVKM. V was cut by 8 bases and J by 3 bases, with 16 bases left in between. This CDR3 reads CASGNIIRANEKLFF. CDR3 sequence (DNA): TGTGCCAGCGGTAATATAATCAGGGCTAATGAAAAACTGTTTTTT. Variable domain in full (rest from reference TRBV28 and TRBJ1-4): DVKVTQSSRYLVKRTGEKVFLECVQDMDHENMFWYRQDPGLGLRLIYFSYDVKMKEKGDIPEGYSVSREKKERFSLILESASTNQTSMYLCASGNIIRANEKLFFGSGTQLSVL.

The chain combines TRBV6-5 with TRBJ1-2, with 7 bases fitting TRBD1. The germline V gene has CDR1 MNHEY and CDR2 SVGAGI. The CDR3 loop spans 13 amino acids. The junction had 3 bases not matched to a gene; V was cut back by 6 bases and J by 2 bases. Here the CDR3 reads CASRGQLNYGYTF. Written as DNA, the CDR3 is TGTGCCAGCAGGGGACAGCTCAACTATGGCTACACCTTC.

The chain couples TRBV15 to TRBJ1-2, with TRBD1 matching 8 bases. CDR3 length: 16 residues. CDR1 is LNHNV, CDR2 YYDKDF, per germline (reference sequence). J lost 6 bases, V lost 3 bases, and 12 bases had no gene match. DNA of the CDR3: TGTGCCACCAGCAGCGCTCGGACAGGGTCAGAACATGGCTACACCTTC. Encoded protein: CATSSARTGSEHGYTF. Together with reference TRBV15 and TRBJ1-2, the CDR3 gives the full variable domain: DAMVIQNPRYQVTQFGKPVTLSCSQTLNHNVMYWYQQKSSQAPKLLFHYYDKDFNNEADTPDNFQSRRPNTSFCFLDIRSPGLGDTAMYLCATSSARTGSEHGYTFGSGTRLTVV.

This chain joins TRBV7-8 and TRBJ1-5; no clear D. The CDR3 sequence is 15 residues long. Per the germline V gene, CDR1 is SGHVS and CDR2 is FQNEAQ. V was shortened by 1 base and J by 3 bases, with 10 bases between the two germline ends. The CDR3 is CASSLDGNYNQPQHF. The CDR3 nucleotides read TGTGCCAGCAGCTTAGACGGGAATTACAATCAGCCCCAGCATTTT.